This T cell receptor beta chain was identified in a study of blood T cell repertoires in COVID-19. Study in general: Specimens from acute and convalescent COVID-19 originated in the United States, Italy and Spain.

The CDR3 is made up of 15 amino acids. CDR1 is LNHDA, CDR2 SQIVND, per germline (reference sequence). V lost 10 bases and J lost 1; bases outside the gene matches: 7. Data came from immunoSEQ multiplex PCR; TCRdb stores just in-frame clones and leaves some out. This sample has about 220,000 clones, with around 82% found just once. Source material: peripheral blood. The TCR was taken from a woman of 80 years or more with acute or convalescent COVID-19. The V and J genes are TRBV19 and TRBJ1-1; TRBD1 agrees at 12 bases. The CDR3 nucleotides are TGTGCCACCCGGGACAGGGGGCAAGGGAACACTGAAGCTTTCTTT. Translation: CATRDRGQGNTEAFF.